Each of the 3 T cell receptor beta chains below was sequenced from the same sample in a study of blood T cell repertoires in COVID-19. Only in-frame clones appear in the TCRdb table, and some are missing; sequencing was by immunoSEQ multiplex PCR. The table includes 63,000 or so clones, roughly 80% detected once. Sequenced input: peripheral blood. The receptors were gathered from a man older than 75 with active COVID-19.

This clone was recorded many times. An end of the junction does not agree with germline; a read error may underlie this. This chain uses TRBV7-2 with TRBJ1-1; TRBD1 matches 8 bases. CDR1 SGHTA and CDR2 FQGNSA come from the germline V gene. This CDR3 is 15 amino acids long. DNA for the CDR3: TGTGCCAGCAGCTTAACAGGGGGTTTGAATACTGAAGCTTTCTTT. Its translation is CASSLTGGLNTEAFF.

The V gene is TRBV5-6, the J gene TRBJ1-6; TRBD1 agrees at 8 bases. The CDR3 runs 14 residues. The J segment lost 6 bases and the V segment lost 4 bases, leaving 3 bases of the junction unmatched. Per germline, CDR1 SGHDT and CDR2 YYEEEE. The CDR3 coding sequence is TGTGCCAGCAGCACTGGACAGGGTAATTCACCCCTCCACTTT. This codes for CASSTGQGNSPLHF.

This clone was counted once. The rearrangement joins TRBV2 to TRBJ2-5; D gene uncertain. Trimming shortened V by 4 bases and J by 5 bases, and 14 bases separated the two germline ends. The CDR3 consists of 14 residues. Germline loops: CDR1 SNHLY, CDR2 FYNNEI. The CDR3 region has the DNA TGTGCCAGCAGTGTGCCGGGTACGGAGGAGACCCAGTACTTC. This translates into CASSVPGTEETQYF.